This is a list of T cell receptor beta chains from one sample in a study of shared clonotypes between healthy human individuals. Libraries were prepared by immunoSEQ multiplex PCR; TCRdb keeps only in-frame clonotypes and omits some of them. The table lists 600,000 to 800,000 clones, around 77% of them singletons. Sequencing was carried out using memory CD4+ T cells sorted from blood. The receptors come from a woman aged 25 to 45 in good health. Both conserved end residues are part of each CDR3. The D gene is left open where the match is weak. The listing skips clone size in some rows; elsewhere it reads once, few, many or a size class.

V gene: TRBV25-1
D gene: -
J gene: TRBJ2-1
clone size: few
CDR3 protein: CASRDSYSYNEQFF
CDR3 DNA: TGTGCCAGCAGAGACAGTTACTCCTACAATGAGCAGTTCTTC

V gene: TRBV19
D gene: -
J gene: TRBJ2-3
clone size: few
CDR3 protein: CASSMETGPRTQYF
CDR3 DNA: TGTGCCAGTAGTATGGAGACAGGCCCGCGGACGCAGTATTTT

V gene: TRBV7-2
D gene: TRBD2
J gene: TRBJ2-1
clone size: -
CDR3 protein: CASSSSSGISEQFF
CDR3 DNA: TGTGCCAGCAGCTCTTCCAGCGGGATAAGCGAGCAGTTCTTC

V gene: TRBV5-3
D gene: TRBD2
J gene: TRBJ2-5
clone size: -
CDR3 protein: CARSSAGLAGLGEETQYF
CDR3 DNA: TGTGCCAGAAGCTCGGCGGGACTAGCGGGACTTGGGGAAGAGACCCAGTACTTC

V gene: TRBV11-3
D gene: -
J gene: TRBJ1-2
clone size: -
CDR3 protein: CASSLNAGTDGYTF
CDR3 DNA: TGTGCCAGCAGCTTAAATGCAGGAACGGATGGCTACACCTTC

V gene: TRBV19
D gene: TRBD2
J gene: TRBJ2-3
clone size: -
CDR3 protein: CASSIDRDYTDTQYF
CDR3 DNA: TGTGCCAGTAGTATTGACCGGGACTACACAGATACGCAGTATTTT

V gene: TRBV7-8
D gene: TRBD2
J gene: TRBJ2-7
clone size: many
CDR3 protein: CASSLADTGGPEEQYF
CDR3 DNA: TGTGCCAGCAGCTTAGCGGATACGGGAGGGCCAGAGGAGCAGTACTTC

V gene: TRBV15
D gene: TRBD1
J gene: TRBJ2-3
clone size: -
CDR3 protein: CATSRSQGVSTDTQYF
CDR3 DNA: TGTGCCACCAGCAGATCCCAGGGGGTTAGCACAGATACGCAGTATTTT

V gene: TRBV19
D gene: -
J gene: TRBJ1-2
clone size: -
CDR3 protein: CASILNFRSNYGYTF
CDR3 DNA: TGTGCCAGTATCCTCAATTTCCGCTCTAACTATGGCTACACCTTC

V gene: TRBV7-2
D gene: TRBD1
J gene: TRBJ1-2
clone size: -
CDR3 protein: CASSLDRGARGYTF
CDR3 DNA: TGTGCCAGCAGCTTGGACAGGGGGGCTCGGGGCTACACCTTC

V gene: TRBV5-1
D gene: TRBD1
J gene: TRBJ2-1
clone size: -
CDR3 protein: CASSQGQAYNEQFF
CDR3 DNA: TGCGCCAGCAGCCAAGGACAGGCTTACAATGAGCAGTTCTTC

V gene: TRBV11-2
D gene: TRBD2
J gene: TRBJ2-2
clone size: -
CDR3 protein: CASSSPSGRGLVFPGELFF
CDR3 DNA: TGTGCCAGCAGCTCCCCTAGCGGGAGGGGGTTGGTTTTCCCCGGGGAGCTGTTTTTT

V gene: TRBV5-1
D gene: -
J gene: TRBJ2-7
clone size: -
CDR3 protein: CASSRGGSYEQYF
CDR3 DNA: TGCGCCAGCAGTCGGGGAGGTTCCTACGAGCAGTACTTC

V gene: TRBV9
D gene: TRBD2
J gene: TRBJ2-1
clone size: -
CDR3 protein: CASSVGRTSLNEQFF
CDR3 DNA: TGTGCCAGCAGCGTAGGTAGGACTAGCCTAAATGAGCAGTTCTTC

V gene: TRBV28
D gene: -
J gene: TRBJ2-3
clone size: -
CDR3 protein: CASSLATSDTQYF
CDR3 DNA: TGTGCCAGCAGTTTAGCTACCTCAGATACGCAGTATTTT

V gene: TRBV10-1
D gene: -
J gene: TRBJ1-2
clone size: -
CDR3 protein: CASSESGRGFGYTF
CDR3 DNA: TGCGCCAGCAGTGAGTCAGGAAGGGGATTTGGCTACACCTTC

V gene: TRBV19
D gene: TRBD2
J gene: TRBJ2-3
clone size: few
CDR3 protein: CASRDLAGKGDTQYF
CDR3 DNA: TGTGCCAGTAGGGATCTAGCGGGAAAAGGAGATACGCAGTATTTT

V gene: TRBV6-5
D gene: TRBD2
J gene: TRBJ2-3
clone size: -
CDR3 protein: CASSRLAAHTDTQYF
CDR3 DNA: TGTGCCAGCAGTCGACTAGCGGCACACACAGATACGCAGTATTTT

V gene: TRBV10-3
D gene: -
J gene: TRBJ2-1
clone size: -
CDR3 protein: CAISNSQGNEQFF
CDR3 DNA: TGTGCCATCAGCAACAGTCAGGGCAATGAGCAGTTCTTC

V gene: TRBV7-9
D gene: TRBD2
J gene: TRBJ2-2
clone size: -
CDR3 protein: CASRPKLAGDGTGELFF
CDR3 DNA: TGTGCCAGCAGACCCAAACTAGCGGGAGACGGGACCGGGGAGCTGTTTTTT

V gene: TRBV7-9
D gene: TRBD1
J gene: TRBJ2-1
clone size: -
CDR3 protein: CASSSQGLLQREQFF
CDR3 DNA: TGTGCCAGCAGCTCACAGGGGCTACTACAGAGGGAGCAGTTCTTC

V gene: TRBV30
D gene: TRBD1
J gene: TRBJ2-2
clone size: -
CDR3 protein: CAWGQGTNTGELFF
CDR3 DNA: TGTGCCTGGGGACAGGGAACGAACACCGGGGAGCTGTTTTTT

V gene: TRBV6-5
D gene: -
J gene: TRBJ1-2
clone size: -
CDR3 protein: CASIGPRGYTF
CDR3 DNA: TGTGCCAGCATAGGCCCCCGTGGCTACACCTTC

V gene: TRBV7-9
D gene: -
J gene: TRBJ1-2
clone size: -
CDR3 protein: CASRGVSDARYTF
CDR3 DNA: TGTGCCAGCAGAGGAGTGTCGGATGCGCGCTACACCTTC

V gene: TRBV7-2
D gene: -
J gene: TRBJ2-3
clone size: -
CDR3 protein: CASSSSGDTQYF
CDR3 DNA: TGTGCCAGCAGCTCTTCCGGGGACACGCAGTATTTT

V gene: TRBV10-1
D gene: -
J gene: TRBJ1-1
clone size: few
CDR3 protein: CASSESLNTEAFF
CDR3 DNA: TGCGCCAGCAGTGAGTCGTTGAACACTGAAGCTTTCTTT

V gene: TRBV7-2
D gene: -
J gene: TRBJ2-3
clone size: -
CDR3 protein: CASSLDQEAQYF
CDR3 DNA: TGTGCCAGCAGCTTAGACCAGGAGGCGCAGTATTTT

V gene: TRBV14
D gene: -
J gene: TRBJ1-2
clone size: few
CDR3 protein: CASSPSQPRGYTF
CDR3 DNA: TGTGCCAGCAGCCCCTCCCAGCCCCGAGGCTACACCTTC

V gene: TRBV28
D gene: TRBD2
J gene: TRBJ2-2
clone size: -
CDR3 protein: CASSPWTSGLKYTGELFF
CDR3 DNA: TGTGCCAGCAGTCCATGGACTAGCGGGCTAAAATACACCGGGGAGCTGTTTTTT

V gene: TRBV9
D gene: -
J gene: TRBJ2-4
clone size: few
CDR3 protein: CASSGASVNIQYF
CDR3 DNA: TGTGCCAGCAGCGGGGCTAGCGTGAACATTCAGTACTTC

V gene: TRBV15
D gene: -
J gene: TRBJ1-4
clone size: -
CDR3 protein: CATSREPGGANEKLFF
CDR3 DNA: TGTGCCACCAGCAGAGAACCTGGGGGTGCTAATGAAAAACTGTTTTTT

V gene: TRBV6-1
D gene: TRBD1
J gene: TRBJ2-7
clone size: -
CDR3 protein: CASSEALTGAALLYEQYF
CDR3 DNA: TGTGCCAGCAGTGAGGCCCTAACAGGGGCCGCGCTACTCTACGAGCAGTACTTC

V gene: TRBV19
D gene: -
J gene: TRBJ1-4
clone size: -
CDR3 protein: CASSLPGEKLFF
CDR3 DNA: TGTGCCAGTAGTCTCCCCGGTGAAAAACTGTTTTTT

V gene: TRBV28
D gene: TRBD1
J gene: TRBJ2-7
clone size: -
CDR3 protein: CASSPTLGQGSLEQYF
CDR3 DNA: TGTGCCAGCAGTCCAACCCTAGGACAGGGATCCCTCGAGCAGTACTTC

V gene: TRBV6-1
D gene: TRBD1
J gene: TRBJ2-3
clone size: -
CDR3 protein: CASRWTGGTDTQYF
CDR3 DNA: TGTGCCAGCAGGTGGACAGGGGGCACAGATACGCAGTATTTT

V gene: TRBV28
D gene: -
J gene: TRBJ2-5
clone size: -
CDR3 protein: CASNGGVGETQYF
CDR3 DNA: TGTGCCAGCAATGGGGGAGTGGGGGAGACCCAGTACTTC

V gene: TRBV14
D gene: -
J gene: TRBJ1-1
clone size: -
CDR3 protein: CASGRVNTEAFF
CDR3 DNA: TGTGCCAGCGGCAGGGTGAACACTGAAGCTTTCTTT

V gene: TRBV29-1
D gene: TRBD1
J gene: TRBJ1-2
clone size: -
CDR3 protein: CSVAQGARGYTF
CDR3 DNA: TGCAGCGTTGCCCAGGGGGCGCGCGGCTACACCTTC

V gene: TRBV7-9
D gene: -
J gene: TRBJ2-5
clone size: -
CDR3 protein: CASRRDRGGSQETQYF
CDR3 DNA: TGTGCCAGCAGACGGGACCGCGGTGGGAGCCAAGAGACCCAGTACTTC

V gene: TRBV5-1
D gene: -
J gene: TRBJ2-2
clone size: many
CDR3 protein: CASSPGSPTAGELFF
CDR3 DNA: TGCGCCAGCAGCCCGGGGAGCCCTACGGCCGGGGAGCTGTTTTTT

V gene: TRBV4-2
D gene: TRBD1
J gene: TRBJ2-7
clone size: -
CDR3 protein: CASSQDGPTGSSYEQYF
CDR3 DNA: TGTGCCAGCAGCCAAGATGGCCCGACAGGGAGCTCCTACGAGCAGTACTTC

V gene: TRBV19
D gene: -
J gene: TRBJ1-3
clone size: many
CDR3 protein: CASNSGSQNGNTIYF
CDR3 DNA: TGTGCCAGTAACTCCGGGAGCCAAAACGGAAACACCATATATTTT

V gene: TRBV7-8
D gene: TRBD2
J gene: TRBJ2-4
clone size: -
CDR3 protein: CASSLARWSGKGNIQYF
CDR3 DNA: TGTGCCAGCAGCTTAGCGCGTTGGAGCGGGAAGGGAAACATTCAGTACTTC

V gene: TRBV28
D gene: TRBD1
J gene: TRBJ1-4
clone size: -
CDR3 protein: CASSEQGTRANEKLFF
CDR3 DNA: TGTGCCAGCAGTGAACAGGGGACCAGGGCTAATGAAAAACTGTTTTTT

V gene: TRBV29-1
D gene: -
J gene: TRBJ2-5
clone size: -
CDR3 protein: CSVDTTQETQYF
CDR3 DNA: TGCAGCGTTGATACAACACAAGAGACCCAGTACTTC

V gene: TRBV6-1
D gene: -
J gene: TRBJ2-3
clone size: -
CDR3 protein: CAISALLWTEGTDTQYF
CDR3 DNA: TGTGCCATCAGTGCTCTCTTATGGACAGAGGGCACAGATACGCAGTATTTT

V gene: TRBV7-8
D gene: TRBD1
J gene: TRBJ1-2
clone size: -
CDR3 protein: CASSAGTVTFYGYTF
CDR3 DNA: TGTGCCAGCAGCGCCGGGACAGTAACATTCTATGGCTACACCTTC

V gene: TRBV19
D gene: TRBD1
J gene: TRBJ2-3
clone size: -
CDR3 protein: CATITGDGSTDTQYF
CDR3 DNA: TGTGCCACCATTACAGGGGATGGGTCAACAGATACGCAGTATTTT

V gene: TRBV11-2
D gene: -
J gene: TRBJ2-5
clone size: -
CDR3 protein: CASSWKPASYQETQYF
CDR3 DNA: TGTGCCAGCAGCTGGAAGCCCGCCTCGTACCAAGAGACCCAGTACTTC

V gene: TRBV28
D gene: -
J gene: TRBJ1-2
clone size: -
CDR3 protein: CASSRTDYGYTF
CDR3 DNA: TGTGCCAGCAGTCGGACAGATTATGGCTACACCTTC

V gene: TRBV16
D gene: -
J gene: TRBJ1-4
clone size: -
CDR3 protein: CASSPIPSGTRSEKLFF
CDR3 DNA: TGTGCCAGCAGCCCTATTCCCAGCGGGACGCGGTCCGAAAAACTGTTTTTT

V gene: TRBV9
D gene: -
J gene: TRBJ2-3
clone size: -
CDR3 protein: CASSYSGAVGTDTQYF
CDR3 DNA: TGTGCCAGCAGCTACAGTGGGGCAGTCGGCACAGATACGCAGTATTTT

V gene: TRBV28
D gene: -
J gene: TRBJ1-2
clone size: -
CDR3 protein: CASMEGGGRSYGYTF
CDR3 DNA: TGTGCCAGCATGGAGGGTGGGGGGCGATCCTATGGCTACACCTTC

V gene: TRBV7-9
D gene: -
J gene: TRBJ1-2
clone size: -
CDR3 protein: CASSLRQGRGYTF
CDR3 DNA: TGTGCCAGCAGCTTACGCCAGGGACGTGGCTACACCTTC